This T cell receptor (beta chain) comes out of a study of blood T cell repertoires in COVID-19. In the study overall: Specimens from acute and convalescent COVID-19 originated in the United States, Italy and Spain. In each case, the material was cDNA or gDNA derived from T cells, B-cell-depleted T cells, or PBMCs.

Study processing details: Reference gene primers were amplified, and this amplification served to estimate nucleated cell counts. Method: immunoSEQ multiplex PCR; TCRdb's copy keeps in-frame clones and lacks some. That table gives V, J and clone size, and the DNA gave D and trimming. This table has about 170,000 clones, approximately 87% appearing once. The CDR3 is 14 residues long. Per the germline V gene, CDR1 is LGHNA and CDR2 is YNFKEQ. Trimming left V 6 bases short and J 4 bases short, with 12 bases between. The specimen was peripheral blood. The TCR comes from a man younger than 35 with active or convalescent COVID-19. The chain joins TRBV4-2 to TRBJ1-4; D remains unclear. The CDR3: CASSRNQYNEKLFF. The CDR3 DNA reads as TGTGCCAGCAGTCGTAACCAGTATAATGAAAAACTGTTTTTT.